Shown below are 32 T cell receptor beta chains from a single sample sequenced in a study of cytomegalovirus exposure and HLA in healthy donors. TCRdb's copy holds only in-frame clones and misses some; the assay was immunoSEQ multiplex PCR. This table holds 260,000 or so clones, around nine tenths found once. Sequenced sample: PBMCs. The receptors shown here come from a young man in good health and CMV-seronegative.

Comment on this clone: The sample holds other DNA sequences that translate to the same CDR3. The chain uses TRBV7-2 and TRBJ2-5; 7 bases agree with TRBD1. Germline CDR1 reads SGHTA; CDR2 reads FQGNSA. V shed 1 base, J shed 0 bases, and the junction held 2 bases outside the gene matches. This CDR3 is built from 15 residues. The CDR3 DNA is TGTGCCAGCAGCTTAGGCGACAGGGACCAAGAGACCCAGTACTTC. This codes for CASSLGDRDQETQYF.

This chain uses TRBV5-1 with TRBJ2-3, with D possibly TRBD2 on 6 matching bases. Trimming removed 2 bases from V and 4 bases from J, with 20 bases in between. This CDR3 contains 17 residues. Per germline, CDR1 SGHRS and CDR2 YFSETQ. CDR3: CASSLHMAGTLSDTQYF. The CDR3 bases are TGCGCCAGCAGCTTACATATGGCCGGGACTCTATCAGATACGCAGTATTTT.

The chain joins TRBV9 to TRBJ1-1; 8 bases fit TRBD1. The ends lost 2 bases at V and 5 bases at J; junction bases unmatched: 5. The germline gives CDR1 SGDLS, CDR2 YYNGEE. The length of the CDR3 is 14 residues. The CDR3 loop is CASSVQGASTEAFF. CDR3 nucleotide sequence: TGTGCCAGCAGCGTCCAGGGGGCCTCGACTGAAGCTTTCTTT.

This rearrangement joins TRBV10-3 to TRBJ1-4; TRBD1 agrees at 7 bases. Germline V gene lookup returns CDR1 ENHRY and CDR2 SYGVKD. Trimming took 6 bases from V and 8 from J; bases not matched to a gene: 6. CDR3 length: 13 residues. The CDR3 region has the DNA TGTGCCATCAGGGAGACAGGGTCCGAAAAACTGTTTTTT. Its translation: CAIRETGSEKLFF.

The rearrangement joins TRBV7-3 to TRBJ2-3; TRBD2 matches at 7 bases. CDR3 length: 14 residues. V gave up 5 bases and J gave up 2 bases; unmatched junction bases: 4. In germline, CDR1 is SGHTA, CDR2 FQGTGA. For the CDR3, the DNA is TGTGCCAGCAGCCCCGGGACTATCACAGATACGCAGTATTTT. Its protein is CASSPGTITDTQYF. The full variable domain, completed using reference TRBV7-3 and TRBJ2-3, is GAGVSQTPSNKVTEKGKYVELRCDPISGHTALYWYRQSLGQGPEFLIYFQGTGAADDSGLPNDRFFAVRPEGSVSTLKIQRTERGDSAVYLCASSPGTITDTQYFGPGTRLTVL.

This clone was counted once. In nucleotides, the CDR3 is TGCGCCAGCAGCCGGACAGGGCTCGAGCAGTACTTC. Translation gives CASSRTGLEQYF. The V gene is TRBV5-1, the J gene TRBJ2-7; 8 bases are a match to TRBD1. The CDR3 covers 12 residues. Trimming took 4 bases from V and 6 from J; bases not matched to a gene: 3. From germline, CDR1 is SGHRS and CDR2 YFSETQ.

The V and J genes are TRBV9 and TRBJ2-2; 10 bases are a match to TRBD2. The V segment lost 1 base and the J segment 7 bases; nucleotides outside the gene matches: 4. This CDR3 region has 15 residues. Germline assignment: CDR1 SGDLS and CDR2 YYNGEE. The DNA of the CDR3 is TGTGCCAGCAGCGTAAGTCTAGCGGGAGTCGGGGAGCTGTTTTTT. It codes for CASSVSLAGVGELFF.

The J gene is TRBJ2-2, the V gene TRBV5-4; D possibly corresponds to TRBD2 (5 bases). Trimming removed 1 base at V and 6 bases at J, with 10 bases between. In germline, CDR1 is SGHNT, CDR2 YYREEE (reference sequence). There are 14 residues in the CDR3. CDR3 sequence (DNA): TGTGCCAGCAGCTTGTATGGGGAGCCCGGGGAGCTGTTTTTT. Translation: CASSLYGEPGELFF.

The V and J genes are TRBV2 and TRBJ1-1; TRBD1 agrees at 7 bases. CDR3 length equals 14 residues. The germline CDR1 and CDR2 sequences are SNHLY and FYNNEI. The junction had 7 bases not matched to a gene; V was cut back by 6 bases and J by 3 bases. The CDR3 loop is CASRLLDRDTEAFF. For the CDR3, the DNA is TGTGCCAGCAGGCTCCTTGACAGGGACACTGAAGCTTTCTTT.

This chain links TRBV2 with TRBJ1-5; 9 bases agree with TRBD1. Germline lookup yields CDR1 SNHLY and CDR2 FYNNEI. Losses at the gene ends were 8 bases for V and 5 bases for J; bases not matched to a gene: 7. There are 14 residues in the CDR3. Written as DNA, the CDR3 is TGTGCCAGCCAGGACAGGGGAAAATATCAGCCCCAGCATTTT. It encodes CASQDRGKYQPQHF.

The chain recombines TRBV7-2 with TRBJ1-2, with a possible D match to TRBD1 (5 bases). The CDR3 runs 16 residues. In germline, CDR1 is SGHTA, CDR2 FQGNSA. V lost 5 bases and J lost 4, with 20 bases in between. The CDR3 sequence: CASSSRDSQVPYGYTF. The DNA for the CDR3 is TGTGCCAGCAGCAGCAGGGATTCACAGGTTCCCTATGGCTACACCTTC.

The genes are TRBV7-2 and TRBJ1-4, with 10 bases lining up with TRBD1. The V segment lost 0 bases and the J segment 6 bases; nucleotides outside the gene matches: 1. Looked up from germline, CDR1 is SGHTA and CDR2 is FQGNSA. The CDR3 is made up of 15 amino acids. The CDR3 loop is CASSLAGTGDEKLFF. The CDR3 bases are TGTGCCAGCAGCTTAGCCGGGACAGGGGATGAAAAACTGTTTTTT. Together with reference TRBV7-2 and TRBJ1-4, the CDR3 gives the full variable domain: GAGVSQSPSNKVTEKGKDVELRCDPISGHTALYWYRQSLGQGLEFLIYFQGNSAPDKSGLPSDRFSAERTGGSVSTLTIQRTQQEDSAVYLCASSLAGTGDEKLFFGSGTQLSVL.

This chain uses TRBV11-2 with TRBJ2-1, with 7 bases lining up with TRBD2. The CDR3 runs 14 residues. Germline CDR1 SGHAT, CDR2 FQNNGV. V dropped 1 base and J dropped 8; count of bases not matched to a gene: 5. CDR3 loop: CASSLVLAGYEQFF. The CDR3 nucleotides are TGTGCCAGCAGCTTAGTTTTAGCGGGTTATGAGCAGTTCTTC.

This clone has just one count. V is TRBV11-3 and J is TRBJ2-3; tentative D call: TRBD2 (6 bases). The germline V gene encodes CDR1 SGHNT and CDR2 YENEEA. The CDR3 is 14 residues long. Deletions cut 1 base from V and 3 bases from J, with 8 bases between. This chain's CDR3 is CASSLGRGTDTQYF. For the CDR3, the DNA is TGTGCCAGCAGCTTAGGGAGGGGTACAGATACGCAGTATTTT.

This clone was recorded once. The chain combines TRBV11-2 with TRBJ2-3; 8 nucleotides agree with TRBD1. Trimming cost V 4 bases and J 6 bases; bases outside gene matches: 12. The germline V gene encodes CDR1 SGHAT and CDR2 FQNNGV. The CDR3 contains 16 residues. The CDR3 region has the DNA TGTGCCAGCAGCTCTAGGACCAGGGGGCCGTCGGATACGCAGTATTTT. Translation: CASSSRTRGPSDTQYF.

This clone has more than one count but fewer than ten. The chain joins TRBV10-3 to TRBJ1-1; no clear D gene. In germline, CDR1 is ENHRY, CDR2 SYGVKD. The CDR3 covers 12 residues. V lost 2 bases, J lost 11 bases, and 12 bases lay in between. CDR3 residues: CAISEPQERAFF. CDR3 in DNA: TGTGCCATCAGTGAGCCGCAGGAGCGGGCTTTCTTT.

The V gene is TRBV5-6, the J gene TRBJ2-1, with no clear D. Trimming removed 1 base from V and 7 bases from J, with 3 bases in between. Germline V gene data show CDR1 as SGHDT and CDR2 as YYEEEE. The CDR3 consists of 11 residues. CDR3 nucleotide sequence: TGTGCCAGCAGCTTGATAAATGAGCAGTTCTTC. Residues: CASSLINEQFF.

This clone was recorded once. A much larger clone lies a single base off, so this may be a read error. Other DNA variants within this sample encode the same CDR3. The chain is built from TRBV19 and TRBJ2-1; D perhaps matches TRBD2 (5 bases). The CDR3 has 14 residues. Germline CDR1 and CDR2: LNHDA and SQIVND (reference sequence). V lost 3 bases and J 2 bases, leaving 8 bases between the germline ends. The CDR3 DNA reads TGTGCCAGTAGTATTTCCGGGACCTACAATGAGCAGTTCTTC. Translated: CASSISGTYNEQFF.

This chain links TRBV25-1 with TRBJ2-2, with D possibly matching TRBD2 (6 bases). Germline assignment: CDR1 MGHDK and CDR2 SYGVNS. This CDR3 comprises 14 residues. V gave up 6 bases and J gave up 5 bases, with 13 bases separating them. The CDR3 DNA sequence: TGTGCCAGCAGCTTGGGACTTGAGACCGGGGAGCTGTTTTTT. It specifies CASSLGLETGELFF. Based on the CDR3 plus reference TRBV25-1 and TRBJ2-2, the full variable domain is EADIYQTPRYLVIGTGKKITLECSQTMGHDKMYWYQQDPGMELHLIHYSYGVNSTEKGDLSSESTVSRIRTEHFPLTLESARPSHTSQYLCASSLGLETGELFFGEGSRLTVL.

The V gene is TRBV5-8, the J gene TRBJ1-5; 8 bases map to TRBD1. The CDR3 spans 14 residues. V lost 4 bases and J lost 7; bases outside the gene matches: 7. Germline lookup yields CDR1 SGHTS and CDR2 YDEGEE. The CDR3 sequence: CASSVMDRAQPQHF. The CDR3 DNA reads as TGTGCCAGCAGCGTAATGGACAGGGCCCAGCCCCAGCATTTT.

The chain links TRBV4-3 to TRBJ2-5; 7 bases line up with TRBD1. V was pared by 1 base and J by 7 bases, with 9 bases of the junction left unmatched. This CDR3 is built from 15 residues. The germline CDR1 and CDR2 sequences are LGHNA and YSLEER. In DNA, the CDR3 is TGCGCCAGCAGCCAAGCCGGGTCAGCAGGGGGGACCCAGTACTTC. It codes for CASSQAGSAGGTQYF.

V usage is TRBV10-3 and J usage is TRBJ1-1; D may be TRBD1 (6 bases). V was clipped by 7 bases and J by 0 bases, with 12 bases between them. Germline lookup yields CDR1 ENHRY and CDR2 SYGVKD. The CDR3 has 14 amino acids. The CDR3 region has the DNA TGTGCCATCAAAGGGGGAGGGATGAACACTGAAGCTTTCTTT. Encoded protein: CAIKGGGMNTEAFF.

V and J are TRBV7-2 and TRBJ1-6; TRBD1 aligns across 7 bases. This CDR3 is built from 14 residues. Losses at the gene ends were 5 bases for V and 10 bases for J; bases not matched to a gene: 8. Germline V gene sequence: CDR1 SGHTA, CDR2 FQGNSA. CDR3 coding DNA: TGTGCCAGCAGCCCGCGACAGGGTCGCTCACCCCTCCACTTT. It codes for CASSPRQGRSPLHF. Looking up the rest from reference TRBV7-2 and TRBJ1-6 gives the full variable domain: GAGVSQSPSNKVTEKGKDVELRCDPISGHTALYWYRQSLGQGLEFLIYFQGNSAPDKSGLPSDRFSAERTGGSVSTLTIQRTQQEDSAVYLCASSPRQGRSPLHFGNGTRLTVT.

V gene TRBV4-3 combines with J gene TRBJ2-2; unclear D gene. Germline CDR1 is LGHNA and CDR2 is YSLEER. The CDR3 runs 15 residues. Trimming stripped 0 bases from V and 6 bases from J, with 11 bases between. The CDR3 loop reads CASSQEPLEAGELFF. The CDR3 DNA follows: TGCGCCAGCAGCCAAGAGCCCCTAGAGGCCGGGGAGCTGTTTTTT.

V and J are TRBV7-9 and TRBJ1-1; 8 nucleotides align to TRBD1. The CDR3 has 14 amino acids. Looked up from germline, CDR1 is SEHNR and CDR2 is FQNEAQ (reference sequence). The junction had 12 bases not matched to a gene; V was cut back by 5 bases and J by 10 bases. CDR3: CASSEPGQVFGAFF. DNA for the CDR3: TGTGCCAGCAGCGAACCGGGACAGGTATTTGGAGCTTTCTTT. The full variable domain, in which reference TRBV7-9 and TRBJ1-1 provide the parts outside the CDR3, is DTGVSQNPRHKITKRGQNVTFRCDPISEHNRLYWYRQTLGQGPEFLTYFQNEAQLEKSRLLSDRFSAERPKGSFSTLEIQRTEQGDSAMYLCASSEPGQVFGAFFGQGTRLTVV.

This clone was picked up one time. The gene calls are TRBV4-1 and TRBJ2-5, with TRBD2 identical over 8 bases. The CDR3 length is 15 residues. V lost 0 bases, J lost 2 bases, and 2 bases stayed unmatched. CDR1 is MGHRA, CDR2 YSYEKL, per germline. The CDR3 region has the DNA TGCGCCAGCAGCCAAGATCGGGGGGGGCAAGAGACCCAGTACTTC. It codes for CASSQDRGGQETQYF.

The chain employs TRBV11-2 and TRBJ1-2, with a weak D call TRBD1 (5 bases). Germline V gives CDR1 SGHAT, CDR2 FQNNGV. The CDR3 runs to 16 residues. Between the trimmed V and J ends, which lost 0 bases and 5 bases, there was a span of 16 bases. This CDR3 reads CASSLDYRQSFYGYTF. CDR3 sequence (DNA): TGTGCCAGCAGCTTAGACTACCGACAGAGCTTTTATGGCTACACCTTC.

The CDR3 DNA is TGTGCCAGCAGTTATGGCCTTAACTATGGCTACACCTTC. Amino acid sequence: CASSYGLNYGYTF. The J gene is TRBJ1-2, the V gene TRBV28; D unclear. The CDR3 covers 13 residues. V lost 4 bases and J lost 1, with 7 bases in between. The germline gives CDR1 MDHEN, CDR2 SYDVKM.

This clone was detected once. This chain uses TRBV15 with TRBJ1-4; D call uncertain. The germline V gene encodes CDR1 LNHNV and CDR2 YYDKDF (reference sequence). This CDR3 has 13 amino acids. Deletions cut 3 bases from V and 7 bases from J, with 9 bases between. DNA of the CDR3: TGTGCCACCAGCAGCTACGGTTTTGAAAAACTGTTTTTT. It specifies CATSSYGFEKLFF.

This clone was found a few times. J is TRBJ1-2 and V is TRBV6-5; no definite D call. The CDR3 runs 15 residues. Germline V gene data show CDR1 as MNHEY and CDR2 as SVGAGI. V was pared by 0 bases and J by 4 bases, with 12 bases between. The CDR3 sequence is CASSYSDGISYGYTF. The CDR3, as DNA: TGTGCCAGCAGTTACTCCGACGGGATTTCCTATGGCTACACCTTC.

J is TRBJ2-5 and V is TRBV6-1, with 8 positions matching TRBD1. The J segment lost 2 bases and the V segment lost 4 bases, leaving 12 bases of the junction unmatched. The germline V gene has CDR1 MNHNS and CDR2 SASEGT. The CDR3 contains 17 residues. The CDR3 region is CASSGGQGVLGQETQYF. CDR3 bases: TGTGCCAGCAGTGGTGGACAGGGCGTCTTGGGGCAAGAGACCCAGTACTTC.

The V call is TRBV6-6, the J call TRBJ2-1, with D tentatively TRBD2 (5 bases). Trimming pared 4 bases from V and 6 bases from J, leaving 10 bases between. The CDR3 runs to 13 residues. Germline CDR1 is MNHNY and CDR2 is SVGAGI (reference sequence). CDR3 sequence reads: CASSFPGINEQFF. As DNA, the CDR3 is TGTGCCAGCAGTTTCCCCGGGATCAATGAGCAGTTCTTC.